The 9 T cell receptor beta chains below were found in one sample sequenced in a study of breast tumors, draining lymph nodes, adjacent tissues (dated by TCRdb to 2016 to 2018). To prepare the library, multiplex PCR was applied. The sequencer was an Illumina HiSeq 2000. TCRdb ran its own pipeline on the public reads, namely fastp trimming at Q25 and MiXCR clone calling, and kept in-frame beta chains. Identical CDR3 protein sequences are pooled into one entry, listed with their most common genes and DNA. This sample comprises 150,000 to 250,000 distinct CDR3 sequences, approximately 33% of them detected only once. Over 4% of the sample is held by the ten biggest clonotypes. The lymph node samples were taken from the axillary draining lymph nodes of breast cancer patients. Sequenced material: axillary lymph node tissue. These receptors all stem from a female donor with breast cancer. Some clones in this sample may be carry-over from other donors' samples.

J is TRBJ1-3 and V is TRBV11-2, with unresolved D. The V and J ends lost 3 bases and 5 bases respectively, with 5 bases between them. Germline CDR1 and CDR2: SGHAT and FQNNGV. This CDR3 is 12 amino acids long. The CDR3 here is CASSLGRNTIYF. CDR3 DNA: TGTGCCAGCAGCTTGGGCAGAAACACCATATATTTT.

The chain couples TRBV20-1 to TRBJ2-3; possible D gene TRBD1, 6 bases. Germline CDR1 DFQATT, CDR2 SNEGSKA (reference sequence). CDR3 size: 15 residues. Trimming pared 0 bases from V and 3 bases from J, leaving 13 bases between. CDR3 region: CSARETGSGTDTQYF. CDR3 nucleotide sequence: TGCAGTGCTAGAGAAACAGGGTCGGGAACAGATACGCAGTATTTT.

With regard to this clonotype: A much bigger clone sits one base away, suggesting this may be a read error. This chain links TRBV5-5 with TRBJ2-7, with D uncertain. Germline V gene sequence: CDR1 SGHKS, CDR2 YYEKEE (reference sequence). The V end lost 4 bases, the J end lost 3 bases, and 17 bases lay between the germline ends. The CDR3 sequence is 15 residues long. The CDR3 reads CASSLSTRPVYEQYF. CDR3 nucleotides: TGTGCCAGCAGCCTCTCCACGAGACCTGTCTACGAGCAGTACTTC.

This clonotype was recorded many times. The V call is TRBV18, the J call TRBJ2-5, with 10 bases aligning to TRBD1. Germline loops: CDR1 KGHSH, CDR2 LQKENI. This CDR3 comprises 15 residues. V gave up 3 bases and J gave up 4 bases; unmatched junction bases: 5. CDR3 DNA sequence: TGTGCCAGCTCACCGGACAGGGGGTCGGTAGAGACCCAGTACTTC. Translation gives CASSPDRGSVETQYF. Together with reference TRBV18 and TRBJ2-5, the CDR3 gives the full variable domain: NAGVMQNPRHLVRRRGQEARLRCSPMKGHSHVYWYRQLPEEGLKFMVYLQKENIIDESGMPKERFSAEFPKEGPSILRIQQVVRGDSAAYFCASSPDRGSVETQYFGPGTRLLVL.

This clonotype appeared many times. This chain connects TRBV20-1 to TRBJ2-5; 9 bases are shared with TRBD2. The CDR3 covers 16 residues. The germline gives CDR1 DFQATT, CDR2 SNEGSKA (reference sequence). Losses at the gene ends were 0 bases for V and 1 base for J; bases not matched to a gene: 6. In nucleotides, the CDR3 is TGCAGTGCTAGAGATCCCCAGCGGGGGGCCCAAGAGACCCAGTACTTC. Amino acids: CSARDPQRGAQETQYF.

This clonotype was found many times. J is TRBJ2-5 and V is TRBV3-1; 9 bases line up with TRBD2. The CDR3 sequence is 15 residues long. The V gene's germline CDR1 is LGHDT and CDR2 YNNKEL (reference sequence). The V segment lost 6 bases and the J segment 5 bases; nucleotides outside the gene matches: 10. The CDR3 loop reads CASSSLREGRETQYF. The CDR3 coding sequence is TGTGCCAGCAGTTCTCTGCGGGAGGGCCGGGAGACCCAGTACTTC.

This clonotype was seen many times. V gene TRBV3-1 combines with J gene TRBJ1-6; possible D gene TRBD1, 6 bases. V was clipped by 0 bases and J by 8 bases, with 14 bases between them. The CDR3 spans 16 residues. The germline CDR1 and CDR2 sequences are LGHDT and YNNKEL (reference sequence). The CDR3 here is CASSQDGGRQYSPLHF. For the CDR3, the DNA is TGTGCCAGCAGCCAAGATGGGGGGCGGCAGTATTCACCCCTCCACTTT.

In its sample, this clonotype was seen many times. The chain carries TRBV7-2 and TRBJ2-3; no firm D call. The CDR3 sequence is 13 residues long. CDR1 is SGHTA and CDR2 is FQGNSA in the germline V gene. V lost 0 bases to trimming and J lost 6 bases, with 7 bases between them. The CDR3 DNA sequence: TGTGCCAGCAGCTTAGCTAAAGGGGATACGCAGTATTTT. Translating it yields CASSLAKGDTQYF.

In this sample, this clonotype turned up many times. CDR3 sequence (DNA): TGTGCCAGTAGTATTTGGGGGAGAGACACCGGGGAGCTGTTTTTT. This encodes CASSIWGRDTGELFF. V gene TRBV19 combines with J gene TRBJ2-2; perhaps D is TRBD1 or TRBD2 (5 bases each). V lost 3 bases, J lost 3 bases, and 11 bases lay in between. Germline-derived CDR1 and CDR2 are LNHDA and SQIVND (reference sequence). The CDR3 loop spans 15 amino acids.